What follows is one T cell receptor beta chain and its context. Its antigen is not identified. Sequenced material consisted of expressed TCRB transcripts (all of the isolated RNA was reverse transcribed). TCRdb's table, derived via immunoSEQ multiplex PCR, lists solely in-frame clones and lacks some. The data contain 20,000 to 30,000 clones, roughly two thirds of them singletons. This record comes from a study of beta chain features in type 1 diabetes. Study-wide results and caveats: Small HLA sub-analyses could not settle whether HLA shapes TCRB rearrangement. Shorter TCRB CDR3s, moderately but significantly so, were found in Type 1 diabetes patients in all four CD4+ subsets.

Sorting with CD45RO/CCR7/CD25/CD127/CD95/CD27 yielded naive, central memory, regulatory and stem-like memory CD4+ cells. The origin of this receptor is a man aged 18 to 29 with type 1 diabetes. Sequenced: Tregs from blood.

In DNA form, the CDR3 reads TGTGCCAGCAGCTTAAGTTTGGCTTGGCCAGATCAGCGGTTCTTC. Its protein is CASSLSLAWPDQRFF. The V gene is TRBV7-2, the J gene TRBJ2-1; D not resolved. Germline V lookup: CDR1 SGHTA, CDR2 FQGNSA. Trimming removed 2 bases from V and 15 bases from J, with 23 bases in between. The CDR3 spans 15 residues.